This T cell receptor beta chain was captured in a study of CD8 T cells in Susac syndrome (dated by TCRdb to between 2017 and 2020). In the study overall: The study used repertoire sequencing to test whether antigen drove CD8+ T cell activation and differentiation in Susac syndrome.

Peripheral blood CD8+ and CD4+ T cells from healthy donors, Susac syndrome patients and multiple sclerosis patients were profiled using high-throughput TCR beta sequencing. The healthy donors served as controls matched for age and sex. Bulk CD8+ and CD4+ T cells were purified by magnetic negative isolation, whereas CD8+ TEMRA cells were enriched by FACS. Blood was collected in EDTA tubes and processed within 24 hours, with PBMCs isolated through density gradient centrifugation. PBMCs intended for TCR sequencing were cryopreserved in liquid nitrogen and thawed later in a water bath at 37 degrees C. The sorted or isolated CD4+, CD8+ and CD8+ TEMRA cells had a purity of 90% or higher. Trimming at the junction amounts to 2 bases on V and 0 bases on J, and the germline ends lie 20 bases apart. The CDR3 starts with the cysteine, ends with the phenylalanine, and has 19 residues. The sequence is cut down to CDR3 DNA, 57 bases in frame from base 1. The germline V gene (reference sequence) supplies CDR1 DFQATT and CDR2 SNEGSKA.

RNA was extracted using the RNeasy kit, and roughly 0.5 to 1 ug of the RNA was reverse transcribed with random hexamers. The immunoSEQ multiplex PCR assay, covering 54 Vbeta and 13 Jbeta segments, was used to amplify TCR beta CDR3 regions. Bias from PCR amplification was corrected by using a synthetic template baseline for primer optimization and for computational correction. Concerning the study's data processing: Reads were annotated to V, D and J genes per IMGT and analyzed with immunoSEQ Analyzer, keeping only productive sequences. Clonality was calculated as one minus the Shannon entropy normalized by log2 of the number of productive unique sequences. For each patient and control, public and private clones were evaluated within the 100 most prevalent clones. A clone was defined as Susac-specific if it was absent from the healthy and MS cohorts, from approximately 980 published viral clones and from other ImmuneACCESS disease sequences. TCRdb cleaned the public reads at Q25 with fastp, built clones with MiXCR and kept in-frame beta chains. Every CDR3 protein is listed once, alongside the most common genes and DNA of its rows. In this record, the V and J calls reflect TCRdb's handling and not the investigators' own analysis. The sample yields around 160,000 distinct CDR3 sequences; around 94% were counted once. The ten largest clones add up to about 0.13% of the sample.

Notes on this clonotype: Its antigen is unknown. No much larger clonotype is one base removed from it; base qualities were not supplied.

The paper as a whole reports these results and caveats: The TCR sequencing and HLA analysis was acknowledged to have included a relatively small number of individuals.

The origin of this receptor is a human donor in good health. Sequences were obtained from CD4+ T cells from PBMCs. This chain joins TRBV20-1 to TRBJ2-6; TRBD1 might be the D gene, on 6 matching bases. Here the CDR3 is given as CSARTQGTNSDSGANVLTF. The nucleotides are TGCAGTGCTAGAACCCAGGGGACGAACTCAGACTCTGGGGCCAACGTCCTGACTTTC.